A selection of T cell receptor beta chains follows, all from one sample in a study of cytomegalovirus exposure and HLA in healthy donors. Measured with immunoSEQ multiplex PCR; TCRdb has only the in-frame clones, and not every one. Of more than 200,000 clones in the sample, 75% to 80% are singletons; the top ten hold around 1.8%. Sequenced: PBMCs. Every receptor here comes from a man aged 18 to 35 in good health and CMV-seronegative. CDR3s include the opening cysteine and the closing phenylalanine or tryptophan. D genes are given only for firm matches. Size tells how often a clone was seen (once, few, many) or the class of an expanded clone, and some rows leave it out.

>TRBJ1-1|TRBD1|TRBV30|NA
CAWRPWDRGWSEAFF
TGTGCCTGGAGGCCATGGGACAGGGGTTGGTCTGAAGCTTTCTTT
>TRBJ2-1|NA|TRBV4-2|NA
CASSQDNSHNEQFF
TGTGCCAGCAGCCAAGACAACAGCCACAATGAGCAGTTCTTC
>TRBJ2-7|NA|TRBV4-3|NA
CASSQDQGPAEQYF
TGCGCCAGCAGCCAAGACCAGGGTCCGGCCGAGCAGTACTTC
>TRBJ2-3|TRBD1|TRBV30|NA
CAWTLGQGPTDTQYF
TGTGCCTGGACCCTAGGACAGGGGCCCACAGATACGCAGTATTTT
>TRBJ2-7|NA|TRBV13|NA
CASSPSPQGNSYEQYF
TGTGCCAGCAGCCCCTCCCCACAGGGAAACTCCTACGAGCAGTACTTC
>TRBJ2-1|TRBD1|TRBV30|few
CAWIPGTVFDRGVGNEQFF
TGTGCCTGGATTCCCGGGACAGTCTTCGACCGGGGTGTGGGGAATGAGCAGTTCTTC
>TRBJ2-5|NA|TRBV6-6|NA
CASSYWQGQETQYF
TGTGCCAGCAGTTACTGGCAGGGCCAAGAGACCCAGTACTTC
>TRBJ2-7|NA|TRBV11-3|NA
CASSLVHSTYEQYF
TGTGCCAGCAGCTTAGTCCACAGTACCTACGAGCAGTACTTC
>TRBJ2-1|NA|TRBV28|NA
CASSLSRVEVQFF
TGTGCCAGCAGTTTATCCAGGGTGGAAGTACAGTTCTTC
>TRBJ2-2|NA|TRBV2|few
CASIVSRGSNTGELFF
TGTGCCAGCATCGTGTCTCGGGGGTCGAACACCGGGGAGCTGTTTTTT
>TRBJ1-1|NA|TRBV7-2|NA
CASRGSPLEAFF
TGTGCCAGCCGGGGTTCTCCCCTCGAAGCTTTCTTT
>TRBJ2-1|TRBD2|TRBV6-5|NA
CASSYFPAGGANEQFF
TGTGCCAGCAGTTACTTCCCGGCGGGGGGGGCCAATGAGCAGTTCTTC
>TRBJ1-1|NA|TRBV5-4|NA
CASSLQGKGDTEAFF
TGTGCCAGCAGCCTACAGGGTAAGGGAGACACTGAAGCTTTCTTC
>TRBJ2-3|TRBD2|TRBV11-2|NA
CASSLGLAGLTDTQYF
TGTGCCAGCAGCTTAGGACTAGCGGGGTTGACAGATACGCAGTATTTT
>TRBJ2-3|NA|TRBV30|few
CAGYRADTQYF
TGTGCCGGATACAGGGCCGATACGCAGTATTTT
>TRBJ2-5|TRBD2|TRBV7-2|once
CASSPRLAGETQYF
TGTGCCAGCAGCCCTCGACTAGCGGGTGAGACCCAGTACTTC
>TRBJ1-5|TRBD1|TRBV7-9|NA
CSSSLLIGTGHDQPQHF
TGTTCCAGCAGCTTGCTGATCGGGACAGGGCACGATCAGCCCCAGCATTTT
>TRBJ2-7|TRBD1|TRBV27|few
CASSRIGTGSNEQYF
TGTGCCAGCAGCCGGATCGGGACAGGGAGCAACGAGCAGTACTTC
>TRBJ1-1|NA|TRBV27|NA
CASSPWRNTEAFF
TGTGCCAGCAGTCCCTGGAGGAACACTGAAGCTTTCTTT
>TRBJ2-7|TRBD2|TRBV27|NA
CASSLSGGGGFYEQYF
TGTGCCAGCAGTTTATCAGGTGGGGGGGGTTTCTACGAGCAGTACTTC
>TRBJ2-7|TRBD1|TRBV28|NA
CASSPGQGGTYEQYF
TGTGCCAGCAGCCCCGGACAGGGGGGAACCTACGAGCAGTACTTC
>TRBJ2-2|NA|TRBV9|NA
CASNPSGSGELFF
TGTGCCAGCAACCCCTCAGGGTCCGGGGAGCTGTTTTTT
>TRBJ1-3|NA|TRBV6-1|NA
CASSEFGQLSGNTIYF
TGTGCCAGCAGTGAATTTGGGCAACTCTCTGGAAACACCATATATTTT
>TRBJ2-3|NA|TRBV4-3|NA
CASSHQLAPDTQYF
TGCGCCAGCAGCCACCAGCTAGCGCCTGATACGCAGTATTTT
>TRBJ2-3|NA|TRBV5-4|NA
CASSLGASSTDTQYF
TGTGCCAGCAGCTTGGGGGCTTCTAGCACAGATACGCAGTATTTT
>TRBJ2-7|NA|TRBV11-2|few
CASSLGRVYEQYF
TGTGCCAGCAGCTTAGGAAGAGTATACGAGCAGTACTTC
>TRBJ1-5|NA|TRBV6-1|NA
CASSEGRHSNQPQHF
TGTGCCAGCAGTGAAGGCAGACATTCCAATCAGCCCCAGCATTTT
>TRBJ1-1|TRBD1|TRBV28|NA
CASSLGTGLSTEAFF
TGTGCCAGCAGTTTGGGGACAGGGCTGAGCACTGAAGCTTTCTTT
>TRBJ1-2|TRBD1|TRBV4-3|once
CASSQEGDRGSNYGYTF
TGCGCCAGCAGCCAAGAGGGGGACAGGGGGTCTAACTATGGCTACACCTTC
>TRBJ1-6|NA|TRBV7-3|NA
CASTSSGAAAGQSPLHF
TGTGCCAGCACCTCCTCAGGGGCGGCGGCAGGGCAATCACCCCTCCACTTT
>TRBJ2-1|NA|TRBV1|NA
CTSSQQRGPLYNEQFF
TGCACCAGCAGCCAGCAGCGGGGGCCTCTCTACAATGAGCAGTTCTTC
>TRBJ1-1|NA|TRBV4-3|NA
CASSQGANTEAFF
TGCGCCAGCAGCCAAGGAGCGAACACTGAAGCTTTCTTT
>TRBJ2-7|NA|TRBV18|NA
CASSPQDRMEQYF
TGTGCCAGCTCACCACAGGACAGAATGGAGCAGTACTTC
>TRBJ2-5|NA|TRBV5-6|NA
CASSGPAETQYF
TGTGCCAGCAGCGGCCCCGCAGAGACCCAGTACTTC
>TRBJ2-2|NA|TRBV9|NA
CASSVGQGGTGELFF
TGTGCCAGCAGCGTAGGTCAGGGCGGCACCGGGGAGCTGTTTTTT
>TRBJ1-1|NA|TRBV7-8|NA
CASSPPEGGLYTEAFF
TGTGCCAGCAGCCCCCCAGAAGGCGGGTTGTACACTGAAGCTTTCTTT
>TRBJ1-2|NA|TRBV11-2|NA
CASSLDGREGGYTF
TGTGCCAGCAGCTTAGATGGGCGGGAAGGTGGCTACACCTTC
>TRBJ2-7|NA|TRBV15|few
CATSSPAGRRTYEQYF
TGTGCCACCAGCTCCCCGGCGGGAAGAAGGACCTACGAGCAGTACTTC
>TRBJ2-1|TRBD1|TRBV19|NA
CASSIDGTGIGNEQFF
TGTGCCAGTAGTATAGACGGGACAGGGATCGGAAATGAGCAGTTCTTC
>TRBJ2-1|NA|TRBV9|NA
CASSVEAESSYNEQFF
TGTGCCAGCAGCGTAGAAGCGGAAAGCTCCTACAATGAGCAGTTCTTC
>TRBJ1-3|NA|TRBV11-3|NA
CASSLSTGIDSGNTIYF
TGTGCCAGCAGCTTAAGTACAGGGATAGACTCTGGAAACACCATATATTTT
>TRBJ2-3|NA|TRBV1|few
CTSSRITGTSGGKTADTQYF
TGCACCAGCAGCCGAATCACTGGGACTAGCGGGGGAAAAACGGCAGATACGCAGTATTTT
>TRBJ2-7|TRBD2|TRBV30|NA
CAWSVRGGAGVITYEQYF
TGTGCCTGGAGTGTACGGGGGGGGGCGGGCGTAATAACATACGAGCAGTACTTC
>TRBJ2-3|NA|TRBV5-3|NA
CARSFYEREILDTDTQYF
TGTGCCAGAAGCTTCTACGAACGGGAGATTCTAGACACAGATACGCAGTATTTT
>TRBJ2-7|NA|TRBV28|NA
CASRQGSYEQYF
TGTGCCAGCAGACAGGGCTCCTACGAGCAGTACTTC
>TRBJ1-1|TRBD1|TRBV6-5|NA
CASSSLGTGDTEAFF
TGTGCCAGCAGTTCACTCGGGACAGGGGACACTGAAGCTTTCTTT